The rows below give T cell receptor beta chains drawn from one sample of a study of T cells in tumors after PD-1 blockade. Some clones are missing from TCRdb's copy, which holds only in-frame ones; the method was immunoSEQ multiplex PCR. This sample has about 15,000 clones; 82% occur once, and the top ten carry approximately 22%. The source material was PBMCs, sampled after anti-PD-1 treatment. Source of these receptors: a human donor with basal cell carcinoma. Both conserved end residues are part of each CDR3. The D gene is left open where the match is weak. Not every row has a clone size; where given, it reads once, few, many or a size class.

j_gene: TRBJ2-3; abundance: NA; v_gene: TRBV5-1; d_gene: NA; CDR3aa: CASSLSQRAEYF; CDR3nt: TGCGCCAGCAGCTTGAGTCAGCGGGCCGAGTATTTT
j_gene: TRBJ2-1; abundance: NA; v_gene: TRBV2; d_gene: NA; CDR3aa: CARCYGWARAGSSYNEQFF; CDR3nt: TGTGCCCGCTGTTATGGGTGGGCGCGGGCGGGGAGCTCCTACAATGAGCAGTTCTTC
j_gene: TRBJ2-1; abundance: NA; v_gene: TRBV2; d_gene: NA; CDR3aa: CASCYGWARVGSSYNEQFF; CDR3nt: TGTGCCAGCTGTTATGGGTGGGCGCGGGTGGGGAGCTCCTACAATGAGCAGTTCTTC
j_gene: TRBJ2-7; abundance: few; v_gene: TRBV2; d_gene: TRBD2; CDR3aa: CASSELAGPYEQYF; CDR3nt: TGTGCCAGCAGTGAACTAGCGGGTCCCTACGAGCAGTACTTC
j_gene: TRBJ2-3; abundance: NA; v_gene: TRBV27; d_gene: NA; CDR3aa: CASTLSMRGSSTDTQYF; CDR3nt: TGTGCCAGCACCCTTTCCATGCGGGGCTCTAGCACAGATACGCAGTATTTT
j_gene: TRBJ2-3; abundance: once; v_gene: TRBV7-9; d_gene: NA; CDR3aa: CASSFAGVTDTQYF; CDR3nt: TGTGCCAGCAGCTTCGCAGGGGTTACAGATACGCAGTATTTT
j_gene: TRBJ1-2; abundance: NA; v_gene: TRBV11-1; d_gene: TRBD1; CDR3aa: CASSLRDSQLYGYTF; CDR3nt: TGTGCCAGCAGCTTAAGGGACAGCCAGCTCTATGGCTACACCTTC
j_gene: TRBJ2-5; abundance: NA; v_gene: TRBV7-2; d_gene: NA; CDR3aa: CASSSNPALTGQETQYF; CDR3nt: TGTGCCAGCAGTTCAAACCCGGCTCTCACAGGGCAAGAGACCCAGTACTTC
j_gene: TRBJ2-5; abundance: NA; v_gene: TRBV6-5; d_gene: TRBD1; CDR3aa: CASSGQERKGETQYF; CDR3nt: TGTGCCAGCAGCGGACAGGAGAGGAAGGGGGAGACCCAGTACTTC
j_gene: TRBJ2-7; abundance: few; v_gene: TRBV7-9; d_gene: NA; CDR3aa: CASSLAMRGEQYF; CDR3nt: TGTGCCAGCAGCCTCGCCATGAGGGGCGAGCAGTACTTC
j_gene: TRBJ2-7; abundance: NA; v_gene: TRBV9; d_gene: NA; CDR3aa: CASSVVQGEQYF; CDR3nt: TGTGCCAGCAGCGTAGTGCAGGGCGAGCAGTACTTC
j_gene: TRBJ2-1; abundance: NA; v_gene: TRBV6-6; d_gene: TRBD1; CDR3aa: CASSPGTGWENEQFF; CDR3nt: TGTGCCAGCAGCCCCGGGACAGGGTGGGAGAATGAGCAGTTCTTC
j_gene: TRBJ2-7; abundance: NA; v_gene: TRBV19; d_gene: NA; CDR3aa: CASSIELANYEQYF; CDR3nt: TGTGCCAGTAGTATAGAGCTAGCGAACTACGAGCAGTACTTC
j_gene: TRBJ2-2; abundance: NA; v_gene: TRBV27; d_gene: NA; CDR3aa: CASSLTGLTGELFF; CDR3nt: TGTGCCAGCAGTTTGACTGGATTAACCGGGGAGCTGTTTTTT
j_gene: TRBJ2-7; abundance: NA; v_gene: TRBV5-1; d_gene: NA; CDR3aa: CASSLGRYLDRRTEQYF; CDR3nt: TGCGCCAGCAGCTTGGGACGATACCTAGATCGACGTACGGAGCAGTACTTC
j_gene: TRBJ2-7; abundance: NA; v_gene: TRBV28; d_gene: TRBD2; CDR3aa: CASGTSGRVYEQYF; CDR3nt: TGTGCCAGCGGGACTAGCGGGAGAGTGTACGAGCAGTACTTC
j_gene: TRBJ2-1; abundance: NA; v_gene: TRBV19; d_gene: NA; CDR3aa: CASSQGNEQFF; CDR3nt: TGTGCCAGTAGCCAGGGGAATGAGCAGTTCTTC
j_gene: TRBJ1-2; abundance: once; v_gene: TRBV6-5; d_gene: NA; CDR3aa: CASSYGTGGYTF; CDR3nt: TGTGCCAGCAGTTACGGCACAGGTGGCTACACCTTC
j_gene: TRBJ1-2; abundance: NA; v_gene: TRBV7-9; d_gene: TRBD1; CDR3aa: CASSLMGTEGYGYTF; CDR3nt: TGTGCCAGCAGCCTGATGGGGACAGAGGGCTATGGCTACACCTTC
j_gene: TRBJ2-1; abundance: once; v_gene: TRBV5-4; d_gene: NA; CDR3aa: CASSLDIGVYNEQFF; CDR3nt: TGTGCCAGCAGCTTGGACATAGGGGTCTACAATGAGCAGTTCTTC
j_gene: TRBJ1-5; abundance: NA; v_gene: TRBV19; d_gene: TRBD1; CDR3aa: CASSRTGGVGNQPQHF; CDR3nt: TGTGCCAGTAGTCGGACAGGGGGTGTCGGCAATCAGCCCCAGCATTTT
j_gene: TRBJ1-2; abundance: NA; v_gene: TRBV6-5; d_gene: NA; CDR3aa: CASSYDPSYGYTF; CDR3nt: TGTGCCAGCAGTTACGACCCTTCCTATGGCTACACCTTC
j_gene: TRBJ1-2; abundance: NA; v_gene: TRBV4-3; d_gene: NA; CDR3aa: CASSQVAWGDGDGYNYGYTF; CDR3nt: TGCGCCAGCAGCCAAGTGGCGTGGGGTGACGGGGATGGGTATAACTATGGCTACACCTTC
j_gene: TRBJ1-6; abundance: NA; v_gene: TRBV19; d_gene: TRBD1; CDR3aa: CASRPDRSSYNSPLHF; CDR3nt: TGTGCCAGTAGACCGGACAGGAGCTCCTATAATTCACCCCTCCACTTT
j_gene: TRBJ2-1; abundance: NA; v_gene: TRBV2; d_gene: NA; CDR3aa: CASTVTFDYNEQFF; CDR3nt: TGTGCCAGCACCGTCACGTTCGATTACAATGAGCAGTTCTTC
j_gene: TRBJ2-3; abundance: NA; v_gene: TRBV7-9; d_gene: NA; CDR3aa: CASSFLGDSTDTQYF; CDR3nt: TGTGCCAGCAGCTTTCTGGGAGATAGCACAGATACGCAGTATTTT
j_gene: TRBJ1-2; abundance: once; v_gene: TRBV5-4; d_gene: NA; CDR3aa: CASSLGGPMAGILDNYGYTF; CDR3nt: TGTGCCAGCAGCTTGGGGGGGCCTATGGCCGGGATCCTCGATAACTATGGCTACACCTTC
j_gene: TRBJ2-3; abundance: NA; v_gene: TRBV29-1; d_gene: NA; CDR3aa: CSVESRGGTDTQYF; CDR3nt: TGCAGCGTTGAGAGCAGGGGAGGCACAGATACGCAGTATTTT
j_gene: TRBJ2-1; abundance: NA; v_gene: TRBV6-2/TRBV6-3; d_gene: TRBD2; CDR3aa: CASSPLSGGAASDEQFF; CDR3nt: TGTGCCAGCAGCCCCCTTAGCGGGGGGGCTGCCTCAGATGAGCAGTTCTTC